What follows describes a single TCR beta chain. The assay was immunoSEQ multiplex PCR, and TCRdb's table has in-frame clones only and misses some. The sample yields approximately 140,000 clones, 91% seen once. These data come from a study of cytotoxic CD8 clonotypes in ibrutinib-treated CLL. This CDR3 is built from 14 residues. The germline gives CDR1 WSHSY, CDR2 SAAADI. Trimming removed 1 base from V and 5 bases from J, with 11 bases in between. The sample consisted of PBMCs, taken after 12 months of ibrutinib treatment. The receptor was isolated from a human donor with chronic lymphocytic leukemia. V is TRBV10-2 and J is TRBJ1-1; D is perhaps TRBD1 (5 bases). CDR3 DNA: TGCGCCAGCAGTGAGTGGGGGGGAGAGACTGAAGCTTTCTTT. Translated, it gives CASSEWGGETEAFF.